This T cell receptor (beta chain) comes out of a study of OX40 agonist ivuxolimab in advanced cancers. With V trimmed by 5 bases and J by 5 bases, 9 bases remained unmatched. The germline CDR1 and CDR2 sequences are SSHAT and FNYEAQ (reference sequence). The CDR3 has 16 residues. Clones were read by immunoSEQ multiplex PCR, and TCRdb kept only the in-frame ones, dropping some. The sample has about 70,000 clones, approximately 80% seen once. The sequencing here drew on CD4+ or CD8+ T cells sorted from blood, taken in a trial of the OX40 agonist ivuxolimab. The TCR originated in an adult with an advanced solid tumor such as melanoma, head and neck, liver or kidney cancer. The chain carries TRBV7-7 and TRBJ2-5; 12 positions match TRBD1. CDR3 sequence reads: CASSPIGTGGEETQYF. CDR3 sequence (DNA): TGTGCCAGCAGCCCAATAGGGACAGGGGGCGAGGAGACCCAGTACTTC.